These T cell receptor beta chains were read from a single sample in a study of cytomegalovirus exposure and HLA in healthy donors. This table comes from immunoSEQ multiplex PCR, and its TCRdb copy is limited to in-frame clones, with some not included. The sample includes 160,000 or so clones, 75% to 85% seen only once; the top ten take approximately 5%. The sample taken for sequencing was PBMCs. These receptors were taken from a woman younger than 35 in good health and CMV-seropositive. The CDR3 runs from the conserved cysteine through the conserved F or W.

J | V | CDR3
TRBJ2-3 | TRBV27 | CASSPITNSTDTQYF
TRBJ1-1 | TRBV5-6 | CASSSPGLGRTEAFF
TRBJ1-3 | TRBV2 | CASSGPTTGVGGNTIYF
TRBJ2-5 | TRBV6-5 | CASSGQGARETQYF
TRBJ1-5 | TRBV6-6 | CASSPGTPSNQPQHF
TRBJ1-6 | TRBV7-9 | CASSLTADSSYNSPLHF
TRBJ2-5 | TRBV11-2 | CASSPAGGGGQETQYF
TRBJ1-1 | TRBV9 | CASSGRTGNTEAFF
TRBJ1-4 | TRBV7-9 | CASSLGSEKLFF
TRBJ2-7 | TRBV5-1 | CASRGTYEQYF
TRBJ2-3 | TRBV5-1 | CASSFPGRGVDTQYF
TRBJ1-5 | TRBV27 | CASSLLANQPQHF
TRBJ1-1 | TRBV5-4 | CASSFGQTEAFF
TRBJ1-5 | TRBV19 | CASTPDGITSNQPQHF
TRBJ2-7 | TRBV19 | CASSGALGAYEQYF
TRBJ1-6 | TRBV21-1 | CASSKDLPGPYNSPLHF
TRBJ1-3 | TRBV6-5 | CASRNPGLQSDTIYF
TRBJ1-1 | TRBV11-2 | CASSPVNTEAFF
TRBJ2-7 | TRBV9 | CASSGGTASYEQYF
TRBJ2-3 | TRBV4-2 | CASSQIPGQITDTQYF
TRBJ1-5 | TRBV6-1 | CASTSGVRQPQHF
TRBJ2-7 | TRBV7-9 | CASSLDLVAEQYF
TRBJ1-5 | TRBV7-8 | CASSLGGGRNNQPQHF
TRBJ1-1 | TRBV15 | CATRLSLVDTEAFF
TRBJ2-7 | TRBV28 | CASTSSYEQYF
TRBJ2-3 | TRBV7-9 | CASSPPGLELTDTQYF
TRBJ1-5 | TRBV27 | CASCWGGPNRRRASPQHF
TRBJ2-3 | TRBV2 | CASSQRSSSTDTQYF
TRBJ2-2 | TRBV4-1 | CASSQIVAGELFF
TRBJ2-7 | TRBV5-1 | CASSPGQGAYEQYF
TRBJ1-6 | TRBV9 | CASSVTVDNSPLHF
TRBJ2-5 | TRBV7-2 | CASTQTAGPETQYF
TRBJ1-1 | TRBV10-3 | CAISENTEAFF
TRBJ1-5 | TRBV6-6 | CASRIDRQSNQPQHF
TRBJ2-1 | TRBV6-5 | CASSQIAGENNEQFF
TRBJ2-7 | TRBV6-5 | CASRRLGGAEYEQYF
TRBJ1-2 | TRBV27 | CASSSYSGTANGYTF
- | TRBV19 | CASSRTGGVRSYEQYF
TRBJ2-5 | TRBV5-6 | CASSLGLAGGETQYF
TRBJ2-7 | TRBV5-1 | CASSLRETYEQYF
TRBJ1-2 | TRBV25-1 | CASSEPPQVNDGYTF
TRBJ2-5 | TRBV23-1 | CASSPQGGEQETQYF
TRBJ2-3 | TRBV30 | CAWSVQVRDRVTDTQYF
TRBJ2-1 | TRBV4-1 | CASSQAPWGVSYNEQFF
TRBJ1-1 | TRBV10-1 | CASSESFSPGNTEAFF
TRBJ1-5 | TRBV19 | CASSVPGGSNQPQHF
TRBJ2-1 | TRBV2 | CASSGWAAYNEQFF
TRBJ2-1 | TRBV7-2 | CASSFLAGDNNEQFF
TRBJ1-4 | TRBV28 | CASSHMRTGGDEKLFF
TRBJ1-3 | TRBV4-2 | CASSQVGRLLLRERNTIYF
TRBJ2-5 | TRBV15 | CATSRGSGGTGGETQYF
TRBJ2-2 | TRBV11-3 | CASSFPTGASTGELFF